Below are 30 T cell receptor beta chains sequenced from a single sample in a study of T cell responses to AZD1222 COVID-19 vaccine. Using immunoSEQ multiplex PCR, the repertoire was profiled, and TCRdb retains in-frame clones only, with some absent. Here the sample spans some 150,000 clones, about 90% being singletons. The input for sequencing was peripheral blood, taken on day 0 of AZD1222 vaccination. The source of these receptors is an adult in good health.

The CDR3 sequence: CASTPGLAGTTYTGELFF. The CDR3, as DNA: TGTGCCAGCACCCCAGGACTAGCGGGGACTACATACACCGGGGAGCTGTTTTTT. V gene TRBV11-2 combines with J gene TRBJ2-2; TRBD2 matches at 12 bases. Per the germline V gene, CDR1 is SGHAT and CDR2 is FQNNGV. The CDR3 loop spans 18 amino acids. With V trimmed by 7 bases and J by 3 bases, 12 bases remained unmatched.

This rearrangement joins TRBV2 to TRBJ1-2; 7 bases are shared with TRBD1. J gave up 4 bases and V 4 bases, and 3 bases lay outside the gene matches. In germline, CDR1 is SNHLY, CDR2 FYNNEI. The CDR3 has 13 residues. CDR3 DNA: TGTGCCAGCAGTGTGGACAGGAGCTATGGCTACACCTTC. Protein: CASSVDRSYGYTF.

The rearrangement uses TRBV2 and TRBJ1-1, with D hard to call. Germline V gene lookup returns CDR1 SNHLY and CDR2 FYNNEI. V was trimmed by 0 bases and J by 5 bases, leaving 10 bases between them. The CDR3 is made up of 14 amino acids. The CDR3 loop is CASSEAGLRTEAFF. The CDR3 DNA reads as TGTGCCAGCAGTGAAGCCGGGTTGAGGACTGAAGCTTTCTTT.

This chain's CDR3 is CASSLTATRTDTQYF. The DNA for the CDR3 is TGTGCCAGCAGCTTAACAGCGACGCGCACAGATACGCAGTATTTT. This chain joins TRBV7-3 and TRBJ2-3; no firm D call. CDR3 size: 15 residues. Trimming cost V 0 bases and J 1 base, with 8 bases left between them. Germline V lookup: CDR1 SGHTA, CDR2 FQGTGA. The whole variable domain, filled in from reference TRBV7-3 and TRBJ2-3, reads GAGVSQTPSNKVTEKGKYVELRCDPISGHTALYWYRQSLGQGPEFLIYFQGTGAADDSGLPNDRFFAVRPEGSVSTLKIQRTERGDSAVYLCASSLTATRTDTQYFGPGTRLTVL.

This chain links TRBV3-1 (or the pseudogene TRBV3-2) with TRBJ2-6; D may be TRBD1 or TRBD2 (5 bases each). The CDR3 contains 16 residues. The V gene lost 1 base and the J gene lost 0 bases, with 7 bases spanning the gap. The germline V gene has CDR1 LGHDT and CDR2 YNNKEL (reference sequence). DNA of the CDR3: TGTGCCAGCAGCCAAGGGGGGAGCTCTGGGGCCAACGTCCTGACTTTC. Translation gives CASSQGGSSGANVLTF.

This chain joins TRBV5-6 and TRBJ2-5, with 8 bases identical to TRBD1. V was clipped by 2 bases and J by 2 bases; unmatched bases: 8. Germline CDR1 reads SGHDT; CDR2 reads YYEEEE. This CDR3 is built from 16 residues. The DNA for the CDR3 is TGTGCCAGCAGCTTTTTCACGACAGGGGTACAAGAGACCCAGTACTTC. Translated: CASSFFTTGVQETQYF. The whole variable domain, filled in from reference TRBV5-6 and TRBJ2-5, reads DAGVTQSPTHLIKTRGQQVTLRCSPKSGHDTVSWYQQALGQGPQFIFQYYEEEERQRGNFPDRFSGHQFPNYSSELNVNALLLGDSALYLCASSFFTTGVQETQYFGPGTRLLVL.

The rearrangement uses TRBV4-3 and TRBJ2-4; maybe TRBD2 (6 bases). The CDR3 is 13 amino acids. Germline CDR1 and CDR2: LGHNA and YSLEER. The V gene lost 0 bases and the J gene lost 13 bases, with 13 bases spanning the gap. CDR3 nucleotide sequence: TGCGCCAGCAGCCAAGACCCAGGACTATTGCAGTACTTC. Translating gives CASSQDPGLLQYF.

This clone was found a few times. This chain links TRBV20-1 with TRBJ2-1, with 8 bases aligning to TRBD2. CDR3 length equals 11 residues. Looked up from germline, CDR1 is DFQATT and CDR2 is SNEGSKA (reference sequence). The CDR3, as DNA: TGCAGCGGGAGGGCCTACAATGAGCAGTTCTTC. Protein product: CSGRAYNEQFF.

The chain links TRBV5-1 to TRBJ2-7; 12 bases agree with TRBD2. The V gene end was trimmed by 7 bases and the J gene end by 1 base; junction bases not matched to a gene: 3. In germline, CDR1 is SGHRS, CDR2 YFSETQ. This CDR3 is built from 14 residues. The CDR3 nucleotides read TGCGCCAGCTCCGGGACTAGCGGGTCCTACGAGCAGTACTTC. Its protein is CASSGTSGSYEQYF.

The count of this clone is one. V is TRBV18 and J is TRBJ1-2; D gene uncertain. V lost 4 bases to trimming and J lost 8 bases, with 14 bases between them. CDR1 and CDR2 from the germline V gene are KGHSH and LQKENI. The CDR3 consists of 13 residues. The CDR3 bases are TGTGCCAGCTCACTTCTCCCGGAGAGGGGCTACACCTTC. Translated: CASSLLPERGYTF. The whole variable domain, remainder taken from reference TRBV18 and TRBJ1-2, is NAGVMQNPRHLVRRRGQEARLRCSPMKGHSHVYWYRQLPEEGLKFMVYLQKENIIDESGMPKERFSAEFPKEGPSILRIQQVVRGDSAAYFCASSLLPERGYTFGSGTRLTVV.

The V and J genes are TRBV27 and TRBJ2-4; D is possibly TRBD2 (5 bases). CDR1 and CDR2 from the germline V gene are MNHEY and SMNVEV (reference sequence). V lost 5 bases and J lost 8, with 19 bases in between. The CDR3 has 15 amino acids. CDR3 DNA: TGTGCCAGCAGTCCGCGGGCCGAGCCTAGGGACATTCAGTACTTC. This translates into CASSPRAEPRDIQYF.

This chain connects TRBV19 to TRBJ1-5; D uncertain. CDR1 is LNHDA and CDR2 is SQIVND in the germline V gene (reference sequence). V was clipped by 7 bases and J by 5 bases, with 12 bases between them. CDR3 length equals 13 residues. The CDR3 nucleotides read TGTGCCAGTACCTGGACCGTCGATCAGCCCCAGCATTTT. This codes for CASTWTVDQPQHF.

The chain is built from TRBV12-3 or TRBV12-4 and TRBJ1-2, with 7 bases identical to TRBD1. The CDR3 contains 13 residues. With V trimmed by 5 bases and J by 7 bases, 7 bases remained unmatched. The CDR3 coding sequence is TGTGCCAGCAGTCCAACAGGGGTCGGTGGCTACACCTTC. Its translation is CASSPTGVGGYTF.

This chain uses TRBV7-9 with TRBJ2-7; perhaps TRBD2 as D (6 bases). V was clipped by 5 bases and J by 6 bases, with 11 bases between them. There are 12 residues in the CDR3. CDR1 is SEHNR, CDR2 FQNEAQ, per germline (reference sequence). This CDR3 is CASSPTGSEQYF. In DNA form, the CDR3 reads TGTGCCAGCAGCCCCACCGGGAGCGAGCAGTACTTC.

This chain joins TRBV4-3 and TRBJ1-1; 7 bases agree with TRBD1. This CDR3 spans 15 amino acids. Trimming cost V 6 bases and J 1 base; bases outside gene matches: 8. CDR1 and CDR2 (germline): LGHNA, YSLEER. The CDR3 sequence is CASSRTGKGNTEAFF. The CDR3 nucleotides are TGCGCCAGCAGTAGGACAGGCAAAGGGAACACTGAAGCTTTCTTT.

The chain joins TRBV5-1 to TRBJ2-2, with 9 bases aligning to TRBD2. The germline gives CDR1 SGHRS, CDR2 YFSETQ. CDR3 length: 16 residues. With V trimmed by 4 bases and J by 5 bases, 9 bases remained unmatched. CDR3 protein: CASSPVAGVLTGELFF. The CDR3 DNA reads TGCGCCAGCAGCCCCGTAGCGGGAGTCTTGACCGGGGAGCTGTTTTTT.

The V call is TRBV5-1, the J call TRBJ2-7; D unresolved. Deletions cut 4 bases from V and 2 bases from J, with 10 bases between. CDR3 size: 13 residues. The germline V gene encodes CDR1 SGHRS and CDR2 YFSETQ. In nucleotides, the CDR3 is TGCGCCAGCAGCCTGGGCCATGCCTACGAGCAGTACTTC. Translation: CASSLGHAYEQYF.

The chain couples TRBV15 to TRBJ2-2; TRBD2 aligns across 7 bases. CDR3 length: 16 residues. Germline V gene sequence: CDR1 LNHNV, CDR2 YYDKDF (reference sequence). The junction had 6 bases not matched to a gene; V was cut back by 4 bases and J by 1 base. CDR3 loop: CATSKAGEMNTGELFF. Written as DNA, the CDR3 is TGTGCCACCAGCAAGGCGGGGGAGATGAACACCGGGGAGCTGTTTTTT.

V is TRBV4-2 and J is TRBJ1-2; no clear D gene. Germline CDR1 is LGHNA and CDR2 is YNFKEQ. The CDR3 loop spans 12 amino acids. Trimming removed 6 bases at V and 2 bases at J, with 7 bases between. The CDR3 sequence: CASRLGNYGYTF. Here the CDR3 DNA reads TGTGCCAGCAGGCTGGGGAACTATGGCTACACCTTC.

This chain links TRBV24-1 with TRBJ2-1, with D possibly TRBD1 on 5 matching bases. CDR3 length: 12 amino acids. Trimming shortened V by 9 bases and J by 10 bases, and 15 bases separated the two germline ends. CDR1 is KGHDR, CDR2 SFDVKD, per germline. The CDR3 is CATRAGNEEQFF. In nucleotides, the CDR3 is TGTGCCACCCGGGCAGGGAATGAGGAGCAGTTCTTC.

The chain couples TRBV7-9 to TRBJ2-2, with D uncertain. The germline V and J ends were trimmed by 5 bases and 4 bases, with 11 bases remaining between them. Germline V gene data show CDR1 as SEHNR and CDR2 as FQNEAQ (reference sequence). CDR3 size: 14 residues. CDR3 sequence: CASSRRSLTGELFF. The CDR3 DNA sequence: TGTGCCAGCAGCCGACGTAGTCTCACCGGGGAGCTGTTTTTT. Complete variable domain (other parts from reference TRBV7-9 and TRBJ2-2): DTGVSQNPRHKITKRGQNVTFRCDPISEHNRLYWYRQTLGQGPEFLTYFQNEAQLEKSRLLSDRFSAERPKGSFSTLEIQRTEQGDSAMYLCASSRRSLTGELFFGEGSRLTVL.

This chain connects TRBV6-5 to TRBJ1-1; no firm D call. V was trimmed by 6 bases and J by 5 bases, leaving 16 bases between them. The CDR3 contains 14 residues. Germline V gene data show CDR1 as MNHEY and CDR2 as SVGAGI. CDR3 coding DNA: TGTGCCAGCAGAGATAGTTGGTGGGGAACTGAAGCTTTCTTT. It yields the protein CASRDSWWGTEAFF.

The V gene is TRBV7-9, the J gene TRBJ2-1; perhaps TRBD2 as D (5 bases). CDR3 length equals 17 residues. Trimming took 2 bases from V and 0 from J, leaving 14 bases between them. Germline CDR1 is SEHNR and CDR2 is FQNEAQ (reference sequence). The CDR3 DNA follows: TGTGCCAGCAGCTTAACCCATGAGGGTAGCTCCTACAATGAGCAGTTCTTC. It specifies CASSLTHEGSSYNEQFF.

This clone was picked up a small number of times. The chain recombines TRBV6-6 with TRBJ2-1, with a tentative D call TRBD2 (5 bases). This CDR3 is built from 11 residues. Trimming left V 5 bases short and J 10 bases short, with 9 bases between. Germline lookup yields CDR1 MNHNY and CDR2 SVGAGI (reference sequence). The CDR3 protein is CASSAEEEQFF. For the CDR3, the DNA is TGTGCCAGCAGTGCGGAGGAAGAGCAGTTCTTC.

This chain uses TRBV18 with TRBJ2-7; 10 bases fit TRBD2. This CDR3 spans 14 amino acids. The ends lost 6 bases at V and 3 bases at J; junction bases unmatched: 5. The germline V gene encodes CDR1 KGHSH and CDR2 LQKENI. In DNA form, the CDR3 reads TGTGCCAGCTCCCCGGGACTAGCGAGCTACGAGCAGTACTTC. Translating it yields CASSPGLASYEQYF.

The V call is TRBV5-1, the J call TRBJ1-5, with D uncertain. CDR1 and CDR2 (germline): SGHRS, YFSETQ. V lost 2 bases and J 4 bases, leaving 7 bases between the germline ends. CDR3 length: 13 residues. CDR3 residues: CASSFGRNQPQHF. CDR3 in DNA: TGCGCCAGCAGCTTCGGAAGAAATCAGCCCCAGCATTTT.

The chain is built from TRBV9 and TRBJ2-3; 7 positions match TRBD1. Germline CDR1 and CDR2: SGDLS and YYNGEE. CDR3 length equals 18 residues. The V and J ends lost 2 bases and 1 base, in that order; junction bases with no gene match: 13. In DNA form, the CDR3 reads TGTGCCAGCAGCGTTTCGAACAGGGGCCTCGCGGGCACAGATACGCAGTATTTT. Its protein product is CASSVSNRGLAGTDTQYF.

CDR3 in DNA: TGTGCCAGCAGTTCTAGGACAGGGGTAAACACCATATATTTT. Its translation is CASSSRTGVNTIYF. This chain uses TRBV6-5 with TRBJ1-3; 9 nucleotides match TRBD1. V trimming: 4 bases; J trimming: 6 bases; junction bases outside the gene matches: 4. Germline CDR1 MNHEY, CDR2 SVGAGI. The CDR3 runs to 14 residues.

This chain's CDR3 is CASSQGQGDQETQYF. The CDR3 nucleotides are TGCGCCAGCAGCCAGGGCCAGGGAGACCAAGAGACCCAGTACTTC. The gene calls are TRBV4-3 and TRBJ2-5, with D perhaps being TRBD1 or TRBD2 (5 bases each). The ends were cut back, 3 bases at V and 0 bases at J, with 11 bases in the middle. The V gene's germline CDR1 is LGHNA and CDR2 YSLEER. This CDR3 region has 15 residues.

Concerning this clone itself: The same CDR3 arises from other DNA sequences in this sample as well. The J gene is TRBJ2-1, the V gene TRBV28; no clear D. The germline V and J ends were trimmed by 3 bases and 7 bases, with 4 bases remaining between them. CDR3 length: 11 amino acids. Looked up from germline, CDR1 is MDHEN and CDR2 is SYDVKM. CDR3 loop: CASSLLNEQFF. The CDR3 DNA reads TGTGCCAGCAGTTTGTTGAATGAGCAGTTCTTC.